The count of the clone carrying this T cell receptor beta chain is one. The target antigen is unknown. This sample stems from a study of post-analysis software for immune sequencing data. The authors incorporated unique molecular identifiers into the TCR beta cDNA libraries. Out of about 0.9 to 11 million T cells, some 500,000 cDNA molecules were generated. TCRdb independently ran MiXCR on the PCR reads; one entry per CDR3 protein. The sample shows some 690,000 distinct CDR3 sequences, 55% to 70% of them seen only once. Study outcomes and limitations: Among 5 or 6 TRBV segments more frequent in patients than controls were TRBV5-6, TRBV5-1 and TRBV20-1. Multiple sclerosis patients showed significantly lower normalized Chao1 diversity than controls did.

The CDR3 runs to 13 residues. Germline lookup yields CDR1 SNHLY and CDR2 FYNNEI. V lost 7 bases, J lost 4 bases, and 2 bases stayed unmatched. The TCR was taken from a girl aged 2 to 10 with multiple sclerosis. The specimen sequenced was blood. The gene calls are TRBV2 and TRBJ2-4, with 9 positions matching TRBD1. The CDR3 loop is CASTGQGKNIQYF. The CDR3 nucleotides read TGTGCCAGCACGGGACAGGGAAAAAACATTCAGTACTTC.